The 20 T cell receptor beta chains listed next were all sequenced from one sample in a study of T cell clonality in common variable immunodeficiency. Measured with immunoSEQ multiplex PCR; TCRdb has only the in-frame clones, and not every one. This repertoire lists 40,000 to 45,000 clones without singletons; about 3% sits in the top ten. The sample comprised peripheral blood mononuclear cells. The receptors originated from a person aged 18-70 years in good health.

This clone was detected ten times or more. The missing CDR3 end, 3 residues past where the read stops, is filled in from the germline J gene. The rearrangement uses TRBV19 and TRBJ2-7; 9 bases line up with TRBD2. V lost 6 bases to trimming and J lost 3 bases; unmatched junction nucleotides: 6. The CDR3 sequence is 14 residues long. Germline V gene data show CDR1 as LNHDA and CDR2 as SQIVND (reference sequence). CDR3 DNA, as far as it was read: TGTGCCAGTAGAAATAGCGGGGGAAACTACGAG. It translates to CASRNSGGNYE. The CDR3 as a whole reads CASRNSGGNYEQYF. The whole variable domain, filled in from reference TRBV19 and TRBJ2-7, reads DGGITQSPKYLFRKEGQNVTLSCEQNLNHDAMYWYRQDPGQGLRLIYYSQIVNDFQKGDIAEGYSVSREKKESFPLTVTSAQKNPTAFYLCASRNSGGNYEQYFGPGTRLTVT.

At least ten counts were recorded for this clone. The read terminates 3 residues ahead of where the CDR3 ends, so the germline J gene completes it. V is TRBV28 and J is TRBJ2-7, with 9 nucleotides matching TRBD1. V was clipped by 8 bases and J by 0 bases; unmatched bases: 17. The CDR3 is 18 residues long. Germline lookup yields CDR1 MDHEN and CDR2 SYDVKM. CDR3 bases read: TGTGCCAGCCGAACCAGGGACAGGGTAACCTCAAGCTCCTACGAG. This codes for CASRTRDRVTSSSYE. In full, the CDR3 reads CASRTRDRVTSSSYEQYF.

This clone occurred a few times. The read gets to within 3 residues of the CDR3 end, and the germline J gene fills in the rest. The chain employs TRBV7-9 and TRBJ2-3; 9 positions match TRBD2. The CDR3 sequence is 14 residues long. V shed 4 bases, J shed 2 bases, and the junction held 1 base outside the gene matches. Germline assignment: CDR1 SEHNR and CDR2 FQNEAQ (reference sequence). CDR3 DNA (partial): TGTGCCAGCAGCTCTAGCGGGGTCACAGATACG. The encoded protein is CASSSSGVTDT. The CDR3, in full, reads CASSSSGVTDTQYF.

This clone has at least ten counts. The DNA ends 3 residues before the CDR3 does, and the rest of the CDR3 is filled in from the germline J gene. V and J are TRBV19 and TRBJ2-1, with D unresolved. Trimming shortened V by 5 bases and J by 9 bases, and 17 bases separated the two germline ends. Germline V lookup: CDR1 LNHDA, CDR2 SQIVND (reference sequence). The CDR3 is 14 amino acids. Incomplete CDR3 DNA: TGTGCCAGTAGTGATAGACTGTTCTGGAGTGAG. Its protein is CASSDRLFWSE. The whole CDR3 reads CASSDRLFWSEQFF.

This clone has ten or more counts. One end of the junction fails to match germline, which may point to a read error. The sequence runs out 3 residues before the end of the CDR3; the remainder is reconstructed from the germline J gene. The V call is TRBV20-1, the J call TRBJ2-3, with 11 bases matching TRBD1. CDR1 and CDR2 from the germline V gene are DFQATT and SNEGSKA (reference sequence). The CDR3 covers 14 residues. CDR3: CSDRGTGGTDTQYF. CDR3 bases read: TGCAGTGATAGAGGGACAGGGGGAACAGATACG.

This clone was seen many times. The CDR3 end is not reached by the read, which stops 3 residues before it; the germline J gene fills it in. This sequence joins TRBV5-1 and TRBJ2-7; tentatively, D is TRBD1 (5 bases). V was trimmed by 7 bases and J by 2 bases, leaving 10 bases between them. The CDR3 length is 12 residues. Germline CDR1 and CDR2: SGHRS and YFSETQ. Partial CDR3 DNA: TGCGCCAGCGCGGCAGGGCCCTACGAG. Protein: CASAAGPYE. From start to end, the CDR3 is CASAAGPYEQYF.

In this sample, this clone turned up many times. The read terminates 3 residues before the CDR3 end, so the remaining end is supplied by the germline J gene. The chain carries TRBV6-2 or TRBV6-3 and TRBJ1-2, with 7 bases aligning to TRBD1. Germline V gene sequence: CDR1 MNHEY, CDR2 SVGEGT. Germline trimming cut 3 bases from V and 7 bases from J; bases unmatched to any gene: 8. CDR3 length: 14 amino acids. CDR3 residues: CASSYVEGASGYTF. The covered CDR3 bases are TGTGCCAGCAGTTATGTAGAGGGGGCGAGTGGC.

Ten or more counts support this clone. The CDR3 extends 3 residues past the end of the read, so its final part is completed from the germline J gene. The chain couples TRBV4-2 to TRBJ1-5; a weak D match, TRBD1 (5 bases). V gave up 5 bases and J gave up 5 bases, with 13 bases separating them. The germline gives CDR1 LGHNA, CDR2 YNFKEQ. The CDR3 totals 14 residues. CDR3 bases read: TGTGCCAGCAGCATTAGACAGACTGATCAGCCC. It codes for CASSIRQTDQP. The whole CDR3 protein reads CASSIRQTDQPQHF.

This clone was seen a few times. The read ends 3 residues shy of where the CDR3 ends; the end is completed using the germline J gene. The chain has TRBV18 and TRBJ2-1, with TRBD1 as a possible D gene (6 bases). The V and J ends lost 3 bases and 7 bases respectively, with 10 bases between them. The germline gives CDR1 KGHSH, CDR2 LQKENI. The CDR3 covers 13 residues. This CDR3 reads CASSPEGVNEQFF. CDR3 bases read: TGTGCCAGCTCACCCGAGGGGGTAAATGAG.

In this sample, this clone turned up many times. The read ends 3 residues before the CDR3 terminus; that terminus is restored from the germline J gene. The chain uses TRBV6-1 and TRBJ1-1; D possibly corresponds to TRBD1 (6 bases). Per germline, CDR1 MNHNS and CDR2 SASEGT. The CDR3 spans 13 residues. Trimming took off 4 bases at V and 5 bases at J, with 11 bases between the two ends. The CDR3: CASSVGQGTEAFF. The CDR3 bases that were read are TGTGCCAGCAGTGTAGGGCAGGGGACTGAA.

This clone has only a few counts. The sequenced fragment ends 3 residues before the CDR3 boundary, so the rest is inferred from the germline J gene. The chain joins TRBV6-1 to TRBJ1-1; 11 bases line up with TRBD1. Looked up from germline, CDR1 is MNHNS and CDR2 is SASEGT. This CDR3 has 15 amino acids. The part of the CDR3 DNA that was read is TGTGCCAGCAGTGAAGCGGACAGGGGGCGGAGGGGA. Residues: CASSEADRGRRG. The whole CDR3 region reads CASSEADRGRRGAFF.

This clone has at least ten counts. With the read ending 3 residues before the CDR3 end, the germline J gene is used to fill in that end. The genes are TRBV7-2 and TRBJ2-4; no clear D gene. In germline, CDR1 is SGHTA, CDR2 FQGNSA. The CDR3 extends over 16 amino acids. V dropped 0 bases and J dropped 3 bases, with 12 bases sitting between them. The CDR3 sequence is CASSLAARLVKNIQYF. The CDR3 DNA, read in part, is TGTGCCAGCAGCTTAGCGGCTAGGCTGGTCAAAAACATT.

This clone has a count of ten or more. The sequenced CDR3 bases are TGTGCCAGCAGCTTAGACCCAGGGGGCGGGCAGCCC. Encoded protein: CASSLDPGGGQP. The complete CDR3 protein is CASSLDPGGGQPQHF. The gene calls are TRBV7-6 and TRBJ1-5; 8 bases agree with TRBD1. The read comes to an end 3 residues before the CDR3 does, leaving the germline J gene to fill in the end. Germline V gene data show CDR1 as SGHVS and CDR2 as FNYEAQ. The V gene end was trimmed by 1 base and the J gene end by 7 bases; junction bases not matched to a gene: 6. This CDR3 is built from 15 residues.

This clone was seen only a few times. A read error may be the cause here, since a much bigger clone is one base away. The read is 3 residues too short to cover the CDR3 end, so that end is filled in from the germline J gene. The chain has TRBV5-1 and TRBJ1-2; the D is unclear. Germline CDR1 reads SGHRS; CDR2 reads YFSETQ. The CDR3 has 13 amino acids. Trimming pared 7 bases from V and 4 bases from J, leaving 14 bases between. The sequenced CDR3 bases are TGCGCCAGCTCCCAAGCAAGTAGCTATGGC. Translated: CASSQASSYG. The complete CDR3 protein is CASSQASSYGYTF.

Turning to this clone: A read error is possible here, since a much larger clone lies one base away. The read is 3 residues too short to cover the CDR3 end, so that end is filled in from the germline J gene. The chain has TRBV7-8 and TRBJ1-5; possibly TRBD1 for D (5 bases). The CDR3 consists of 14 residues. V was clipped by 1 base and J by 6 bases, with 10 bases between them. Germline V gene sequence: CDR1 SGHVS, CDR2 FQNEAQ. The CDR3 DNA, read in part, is TGTGCCAGCAGCTTAGAGACAGTTAGTCAGCCC. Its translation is CASSLETVSQP. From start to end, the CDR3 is CASSLETVSQPQHF.

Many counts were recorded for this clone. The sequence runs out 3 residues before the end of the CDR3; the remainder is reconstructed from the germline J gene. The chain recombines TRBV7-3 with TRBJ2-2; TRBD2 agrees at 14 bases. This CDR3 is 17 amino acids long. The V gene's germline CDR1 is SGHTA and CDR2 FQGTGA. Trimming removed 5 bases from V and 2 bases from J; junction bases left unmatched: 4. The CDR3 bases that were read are TGTGCCAGCAGCCCGGGACTAGCGGGGGATAACACCGGGGAG. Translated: CASSPGLAGDNTGE. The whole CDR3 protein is CASSPGLAGDNTGELFF.

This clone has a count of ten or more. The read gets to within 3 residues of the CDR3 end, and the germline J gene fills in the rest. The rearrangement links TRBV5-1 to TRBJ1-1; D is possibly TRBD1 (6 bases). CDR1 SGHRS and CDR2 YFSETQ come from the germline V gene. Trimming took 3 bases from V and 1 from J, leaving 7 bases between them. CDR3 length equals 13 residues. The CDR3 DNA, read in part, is TGCGCCAGCAGCTGGGGACAGAACACTGAA. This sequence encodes CASSWGQNTE. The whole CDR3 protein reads CASSWGQNTEAFF.

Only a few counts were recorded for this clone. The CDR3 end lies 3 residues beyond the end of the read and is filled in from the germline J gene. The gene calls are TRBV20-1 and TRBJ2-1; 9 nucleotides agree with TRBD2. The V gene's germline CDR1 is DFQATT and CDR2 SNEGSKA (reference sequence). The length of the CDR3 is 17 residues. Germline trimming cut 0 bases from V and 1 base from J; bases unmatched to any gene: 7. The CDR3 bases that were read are TGCAGTGCTAGAGATGTTGGCGGGGGGGCGTCCTACAATGAG. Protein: CSARDVGGGASYNE. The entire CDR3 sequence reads CSARDVGGGASYNEQFF.

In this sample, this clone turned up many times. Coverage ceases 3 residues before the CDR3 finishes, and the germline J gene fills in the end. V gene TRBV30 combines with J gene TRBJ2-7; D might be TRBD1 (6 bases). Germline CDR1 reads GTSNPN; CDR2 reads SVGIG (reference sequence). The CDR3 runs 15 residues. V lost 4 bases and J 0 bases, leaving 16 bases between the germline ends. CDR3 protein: CAWTLGQGSSYEQYF. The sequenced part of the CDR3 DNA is TGTGCCTGGACCCTCGGGCAGGGGAGCTCCTACGAG.

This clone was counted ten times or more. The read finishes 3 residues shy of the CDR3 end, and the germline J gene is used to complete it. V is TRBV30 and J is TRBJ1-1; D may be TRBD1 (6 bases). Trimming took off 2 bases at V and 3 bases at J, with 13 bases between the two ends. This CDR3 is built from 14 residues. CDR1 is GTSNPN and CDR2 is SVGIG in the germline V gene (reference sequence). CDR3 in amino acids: CAWSLGQLDTEAFF. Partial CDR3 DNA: TGTGCCTGGAGTCTGGGACAACTAGACACTGAA.